This T cell receptor (beta chain) was sequenced in a study of Ad26.COV2.S vaccination and SARS-CoV-2 variants. The table came from immunoSEQ multiplex PCR; TCRdb's copy has only in-frame clones and leaves some out. This table has 400,000 to 450,000 clones, around 90% appearing once. Study-wide results and limits: Vaccinated and placebo-treated recipients had similar non-spike TCR breadth. Analyses of TCR breadth and depth may have underestimated total T cell responses.

Treatment noted: roughly 19 received Ad26.COV2.S at low or high dose, single or two shots; several received placebo; per-sample allocation not given. At day 63 after the first vaccine or placebo injection, samples were drawn. About this clone: Its antigen is unidentified.

This TCR was sampled from a person between 18 and 60 years old who received the Ad26.COV2.S COVID-19 vaccine or a placebo. The sample here was peripheral blood, taken in a trial of Ad26.COV2.S vaccine versus placebo.

The DNA for the CDR3 is TGCGCCAGCAGCCAAGATCGGGTAGGGGGCGACGAGCAGTACTTC. Its translation: CASSQDRVGGDEQYF. The chain carries TRBV4-3 and TRBJ2-7; 7 bases align to TRBD1. This CDR3 comprises 15 residues. Per germline, CDR1 LGHNA and CDR2 YSLEER. Losses at the gene ends were 0 bases for V and 5 bases for J; bases not matched to a gene: 7.